Presented here are 9 T cell receptor beta chains from one specimen sequenced in a study of T cell responses to AZD1222 COVID-19 vaccine. The repertoire was sequenced with immunoSEQ multiplex PCR; TCRdb's copy has only in-frame clones and lacks some. The data show 98,000 or so clones, roughly 93% seen once. Sequenced material: peripheral blood, taken on day 0 of AZD1222 vaccination. The receptors here all came from an adult in good health.

The chain links TRBV28 to TRBJ2-2, with TRBD2 matching over 7 bases. Germline CDR1 MDHEN, CDR2 SYDVKM. With 2 bases clipped from V and 3 bases from J, the junction kept 3 bases outside the gene matches. This CDR3 is 15 amino acids long. CDR3 loop: CASSLGGRDTGELFF. CDR3 bases: TGTGCCAGCAGTTTAGGAGGGAGGGACACCGGGGAGCTGTTTTTT.

The chain links TRBV7-9 to TRBJ1-5; TRBD1 might be the D (5 bases). The V gene's germline CDR1 is SEHNR and CDR2 FQNEAQ (reference sequence). V was trimmed by 6 bases and J by 1 base, leaving 10 bases between them. The CDR3 has 14 residues. CDR3 region: CASSFDSSNQPQHF. In nucleotides, the CDR3 is TGTGCCAGCAGTTTCGACAGCAGCAATCAGCCCCAGCATTTT.

The chain employs TRBV30 and TRBJ1-1, with 11 positions matching TRBD1. The CDR3 has 15 amino acids. Germline CDR1 and CDR2: GTSNPN and SVGIG (reference sequence). Unmatched junction bases numbered 11, after V lost 4 bases and J lost 7 bases. This chain's CDR3 is CAWIPTGTGGLEAFF. The CDR3 DNA is TGTGCCTGGATACCAACCGGGACAGGGGGGCTTGAAGCTTTCTTT.

The chain has TRBV9 and TRBJ2-3, with 8 positions matching TRBD2. The length of the CDR3 is 15 residues. From germline, CDR1 is SGDLS and CDR2 YYNGEE. V was pared by 2 bases and J by 6 bases, with 8 bases of the junction left unmatched. Here the CDR3 DNA reads TGTGCCAGCAGCGTGAGAGCGGGAGTGACTGATACGCAGTATTTT. Translating it yields CASSVRAGVTDTQYF.

The chain employs TRBV20-1 and TRBJ2-7; no reliable D call. Trimming took 3 bases from V and 2 from J, leaving 11 bases between them. From germline, CDR1 is DFQATT and CDR2 SNEGSKA (reference sequence). The CDR3 is 13 amino acids. DNA for the CDR3: TGCAGTGCTAGTGGGTCGGGTCCCTACGAGCAGTACTTC. Its translation: CSASGSGPYEQYF.

The chain couples TRBV7-2 to TRBJ1-5; TRBD1 might be the D (5 bases). V dropped 5 bases and J dropped 4 bases, with 12 bases sitting between them. Looked up from germline, CDR1 is SGHTA and CDR2 is FQGNSA. The CDR3 is 14 residues long. Written as DNA, the CDR3 is TGTGCCAGCAGCCCAGACAGCGGAAATCAGCCCCAGCATTTT. Its translation: CASSPDSGNQPQHF.

The V call is TRBV12-3 or TRBV12-4, the J call TRBJ2-1, with 8 nucleotides matching TRBD1. Losses at the gene ends were 4 bases for V and 9 bases for J; bases not matched to a gene: 2. This CDR3 comprises 12 residues. The CDR3 is CASSSTGAEQFF. CDR3 DNA: TGTGCCAGCAGTTCGACAGGGGCTGAGCAGTTCTTC.

V gene TRBV6-1 combines with J gene TRBJ1-2; TRBD1 agrees at 9 bases. V was clipped by 3 bases and J by 1 base; unmatched bases: 18. The germline CDR1 and CDR2 sequences are MNHNS and SASEGT. CDR3 size: 20 residues. Here the CDR3 reads CASSEDTGGAGGIINYGYTF. CDR3 nucleotide sequence: TGTGCCAGCAGTGAGGATACAGGGGGCGCGGGAGGCATCATTAACTATGGCTACACCTTC.

This chain joins TRBV27 and TRBJ1-2; D is possibly TRBD1 (6 bases). The germline CDR1 and CDR2 sequences are MNHEY and SMNVEV (reference sequence). The CDR3 runs to 15 residues. Trimming cost V 6 bases and J 2 bases, with 16 bases left between them. The CDR3 bases are TGTGCCAGCAGGGATCAACAGGGTGGGAACTATGGCTACACCTTC. Its protein is CASRDQQGGNYGYTF.